One sample yielded the 29 T cell receptor beta chains listed below, sequenced in a study of Graves' ophthalmopathy and Graves' hyperthyroidism. CDR3 regions of TCR beta were amplified from RNA transcripts. First-round RT-PCR employed HTBI primers, with a second-round multiplex PCR after it. TCRdb re-called the multiplex PCR reads with MiXCR, one entry per CDR3 protein. The sample yields around 1,200,000 distinct CDR3 sequences, 35% to 40% seen once. The sequenced sample consisted of peripheral blood or thyroid tissue (not recorded which). All receptors derive from an adult man with Graves' hyperthyroidism.

This clonotype has at least ten counts. The DNA for the CDR3 is TGTGCCAGCAGCTCAACGGGACTAGCGGGAGAAGAGACCCAGTACTTC. Its protein product is CASSSTGLAGEETQYF. The V call is TRBV7-9, the J call TRBJ2-5; 14 bases are a match to TRBD2. Germline V lookup: CDR1 SEHNR, CDR2 FQNEAQ (reference sequence). J gave up 3 bases and V 4 bases, and 4 bases lay outside the gene matches. This CDR3 spans 16 amino acids.

Concerning this clonotype: The CDR3 carries no conserved terminal phenylalanine or tryptophan, so it likely arises from a read error. The limits of the CDR3 on the DNA are not certain, so only TCRdb's listed CDR3 is given. The chain has TRBV29-1 and TRBJ2-5. The CDR3 extends over 14 residues, inclusive of both ends. Germline loops: CDR1 SQVTM, CDR2 ANQGSEA. CDR3 region: CSVETHWGGYTFGS.

This clonotype showed up many times. The chain recombines TRBV20-1 with TRBJ1-4; TRBD1 might be the D (5 bases). The germline V gene encodes CDR1 DFQATT and CDR2 SNEGSKA (reference sequence). The CDR3 length is 15 residues. With 6 bases removed from V and 3 bases from J, the gap between germline ends came to 17 bases. The CDR3 sequence: CSATSRGAANEKLFF. The CDR3 region has the DNA TGCAGTGCCACAAGCCGAGGGGCCGCTAATGAAAAACTGTTTTTT.

V and J are TRBV5-6 and TRBJ2-7; 8 nucleotides align to TRBD1. After removal of 4 bases from V and 0 bases from J, the junction contained 9 bases not matched to a gene. Germline CDR1 and CDR2: SGHDT and YYEEEE. The CDR3 runs 16 residues. The CDR3: CASSQKWTGYSYEQYF. The DNA for the CDR3 is TGTGCCAGCAGCCAGAAATGGACAGGGTACTCCTACGAGCAGTACTTC. Drawing the rest from reference TRBV5-6 and TRBJ2-7, the complete variable domain is DAGVTQSPTHLIKTRGQQVTLRCSPKSGHDTVSWYQQALGQGPQFIFQYYEEEERQRGNFPDRFSGHQFPNYSSELNVNALLLGDSALYLCASSQKWTGYSYEQYFGPGTRLTVT.

The DNA for the CDR3 is TGTGCCAGCAGCTTGCGGACGGGGGAAAGGATAGCGACCCAGTACTTC. As protein: CASSLRTGERIATQYF. The chain joins TRBV9 to TRBJ2-5; D possibly corresponds to TRBD2 (6 bases). Germline V gene data show CDR1 as SGDLS and CDR2 as YYNGEE. Trimming stripped 4 bases from V and 7 bases from J, with 23 bases between. CDR3 length: 16 residues.

V gene TRBV10-3 combines with J gene TRBJ1-3; the D is unclear. The ends were cut back, 8 bases at V and 5 bases at J, with 10 bases in the middle. CDR3 length: 12 amino acids. Germline CDR1 and CDR2: ENHRY and SYGVKD. The CDR3 spells CAIATSRNTIYF. Here the CDR3 DNA reads TGTGCCATCGCCACGAGCAGAAACACCATATATTTT.

This clonotype came up many times. The chain has TRBV15 and TRBJ1-6; no firm D call. CDR1 and CDR2 (germline): LNHNV, YYDKDF (reference sequence). The CDR3 spans 15 residues. V was shortened by 5 bases and J by 15 bases, with 23 bases between the two germline ends. In DNA form, the CDR3 reads TGTGCCACCAGCGGCGATAGCATGAGTACGGAAATCCTCCACTTT. As protein: CATSGDSMSTEILHF.

Worth noting for this clonotype: The conserved phenylalanine or tryptophan is not found at the CDR3 terminus, so this likely reflects a read error. The V and J genes are TRBV2 and TRBJ1-2; possible D gene TRBD1, 5 bases. The V end was cut by 4 bases, the J end by 8 bases, with 14 bases between. This CDR3 contains 13 residues. CDR1 is SNHLY, CDR2 FYNNEI, per germline. In nucleotides, the CDR3 is TGTGCCAGCAGTGTAGGGCCGGGGGACGGCTACACCATC. It yields the protein CASSVGPGDGYTI.

This clonotype was found a few times. V gene TRBV12-3 or TRBV12-4 combines with J gene TRBJ2-7, with D tentatively TRBD1 or TRBD2 (5 bases each). Between the trimmed V and J ends, which lost 1 base and 6 bases, there was a span of 10 bases. The CDR3 extends over 13 amino acids. The CDR3 loop is CASSLVFGGEQYF. The CDR3 DNA sequence: TGTGCCAGCAGTTTAGTCTTTGGGGGCGAGCAGTACTTC.

This clonotype was picked up many times. This may arise from a read error, as a much more abundant clone is one base away. The rearrangement links TRBV2 to TRBJ2-7; 10 positions match TRBD2. The CDR3 is 15 amino acids. With V trimmed by 10 bases and J by 0 bases, 9 bases remained unmatched. Germline CDR1 reads SNHLY; CDR2 reads FYNNEI. The CDR3 spells CANRQRTSGSYEQYF. The CDR3, as DNA: TGTGCCAACAGGCAAAGGACTAGCGGCTCCTACGAGCAGTACTTC.

About this clonotype: Since a much larger clone is just one base distant, this may be a read error. This sequence joins TRBV10-3 and TRBJ1-5, with unresolved D. The CDR3 is 14 amino acids. Trimming stripped 5 bases from V and 3 bases from J, with 11 bases between. Germline V gene lookup returns CDR1 ENHRY and CDR2 SYGVKD. CDR3 residues: CAISLVRFNQPQHF. The CDR3 coding sequence is TGTGCCATCAGTTTGGTTCGCTTCAATCAGCCCCAGCATTTT.

As to this clonotype: The junction differs from germline at one of its ends, possibly a read error. J is TRBJ2-2 and V is TRBV7-3; D gene uncertain. The CDR3 runs to 16 residues. From germline, CDR1 is SGHTA and CDR2 FQGTGA. The CDR3 spells CASRLNALANTGELFF. The DNA of the CDR3 is TGTGCCAGCAGATTAAACGCTCTCGCGAACACCGGGGAGCTGTTTTTT.

On this clonotype itself: A much more abundant neighbour one base away suggests this may be a read error. This chain connects TRBV7-2 to TRBJ1-5; no clear D. This CDR3 region has 15 residues. Germline V CDR1 and CDR2: SGHTA, FQGNSA. In DNA, the CDR3 is TGCGCCAGCAGCCTCCAGACATGGTGGAATCAGCCCCAGCATTTT. It yields the protein CASSLQTWWNQPQHF.

The chain employs TRBV15 and TRBJ2-5, with a possible D match to TRBD2 (6 bases). V was shortened by 2 bases and J by 5 bases, with 15 bases between the two germline ends. This CDR3 has 15 residues. Germline assignment: CDR1 LNHNV and CDR2 YYDKDF (reference sequence). The CDR3 spells CATSRSGGLGETQYF. The CDR3 DNA is TGTGCCACCAGCAGAAGTGGGGGACTGGGGGAGACCCAGTACTTC.

The chain employs TRBV29-1 and TRBJ2-5; 7 bases fit TRBD1. V dropped 6 bases and J dropped 5; count of bases not matched to a gene: 12. The germline gives CDR1 SQVTM, CDR2 ANQGSEA. The CDR3 loop spans 14 amino acids. CDR3 sequence reads: CSVDQGVGGETQYF. The CDR3 DNA sequence: TGCAGCGTAGACCAGGGGGTGGGCGGGGAGACCCAGTACTTC.

This clonotype was recorded many times. The J gene is TRBJ1-5, the V gene TRBV20-1; perhaps TRBD1 as D (6 bases). CDR1 is DFQATT, CDR2 SNEGSKA, per germline (reference sequence). V was cut by 3 bases and J by 2 bases, with 26 bases left in between. The CDR3 loop spans 19 amino acids. In DNA, the CDR3 is TGCAGTGCTAGGCGAGGGGGTTTTCGTCAGTCTGAAGGCAATCAGCCCCAGCATTTT. It codes for CSARRGGFRQSEGNQPQHF.

V is TRBV28 and J is TRBJ2-5; no clear D gene. Deletions cut 7 bases from V and 6 bases from J, with 9 bases between. The CDR3 is 11 amino acids. CDR1 and CDR2 (germline): MDHEN, SYDVKM. The CDR3 loop is CASKTSQTQYF. The CDR3, as DNA: TGTGCCAGCAAGACGAGTCAGACCCAGTACTTC.

The sample holds many counts of this clonotype. The rearrangement links TRBV5-1 to TRBJ1-5; TRBD1 might be the D (5 bases). The V gene lost 4 bases and the J gene lost 6 bases, with 14 bases spanning the gap. CDR3 length: 14 residues. CDR1 is SGHRS, CDR2 YFSETQ, per germline. The CDR3, as DNA: TGCGCCAGCAGCCCTGACACGGGGGGTCAGCCCCAGCATTTT. Residues: CASSPDTGGQPQHF.

This clonotype appeared a single time. V is TRBV24-1 and J is TRBJ2-5; the match to TRBD1 covers 11 bases. V lost 4 bases to trimming and J lost 4 bases; unmatched junction nucleotides: 4. This CDR3 comprises 15 residues. Germline-derived CDR1 and CDR2 are KGHDR and SFDVKD. This chain's CDR3 is CATSDADRGPETQYF. The CDR3 region has the DNA TGTGCCACCAGTGACGCGGACAGGGGGCCAGAGACCCAGTACTTC.

This clonotype was counted between two and nine times. The chain has TRBV7-2 and TRBJ1-1; weak D call: TRBD1 (5 bases). V was cut by 9 bases and J by 4 bases, with 21 bases left in between. The CDR3 extends over 15 amino acids. Germline CDR1 and CDR2: SGHTA and FQGNSA. The CDR3 protein is CASQGPLGKSTEAFF. For the CDR3, the DNA is TGTGCCAGTCAGGGCCCCCTGGGGAAAAGCACTGAAGCTTTCTTT. Full variable domain (rest looked up from reference TRBV7-2 and TRBJ1-1): GAGVSQSPSNKVTEKGKDVELRCDPISGHTALYWYRQSLGQGLEFLIYFQGNSAPDKSGLPSDRFSAERTGGSVSTLTIQRTQQEDSAVYLCASQGPLGKSTEAFFGQGTRLTVV.

A few counts support this clonotype. The rearrangement joins TRBV5-6 to TRBJ1-6; 7 nucleotides line up with TRBD1. V was pared by 7 bases and J by 9 bases, with 10 bases of the junction left unmatched. The CDR3 has 14 residues. Germline values: CDR1 SGHDT, CDR2 YYEEEE. CDR3 DNA sequence: TGTGCCAGCGGGTTGACAGGGTCGGGTTCACCCCTCCACTTT. Translating gives CASGLTGSGSPLHF.

This clonotype was picked up a small number of times. V gene TRBV28 combines with J gene TRBJ1-3; D gene unclear. Germline CDR1 and CDR2: MDHEN and SYDVKM. V lost 4 bases and J 7 bases, leaving 5 bases between the germline ends. This CDR3 comprises 11 residues. The DNA for the CDR3 is TGTGCCAGCAGTTACATCAACACCATATATTTT. This sequence encodes CASSYINTIYF. Filled out from reference TRBV28 and TRBJ1-3, the complete variable domain reads DVKVTQSSRYLVKRTGEKVFLECVQDMDHENMFWYRQDPGLGLRLIYFSYDVKMKEKGDIPEGYSVSREKKERFSLILESASTNQTSMYLCASSYINTIYFGEGSWLTVV.

In its sample, this clonotype was seen many times. The rearrangement joins TRBV7-8 to TRBJ2-5, with TRBD1 as a possible D gene (6 bases). Germline values: CDR1 SGHVS, CDR2 FQNEAQ. Trimming left V 3 bases short and J 2 bases short, with 13 bases between. This CDR3 is built from 15 residues. The CDR3 sequence is CASSFTQGPQETQYF. In DNA form, the CDR3 reads TGTGCCAGCAGCTTTACTCAGGGGCCGCAAGAGACCCAGTACTTC. The whole variable domain, remainder taken from reference TRBV7-8 and TRBJ2-5, is GAGVSQSPRYKVAKRGQDVALRCDPISGHVSLFWYQQALGQGPEFLTYFQNEAQLDKSGLPSDRFFAERPEGSVSTLKIQRTQQEDSAVYLCASSFTQGPQETQYFGPGTRLLVL.

The rearrangement joins TRBV28 to TRBJ1-2; D is uncertain. Per germline, CDR1 MDHEN and CDR2 SYDVKM. CDR3 length equals 16 residues. V lost 7 bases and J 0 bases, leaving 18 bases between the germline ends. As DNA, the CDR3 is TGTGCCAGCACGACCCCGGGCGACTCAGCTAACTATGGCTACACCTTC. This gives the protein CASTTPGDSANYGYTF.

This clonotype has a count of ten or more. The chain couples TRBV20-1 to TRBJ2-7; 10 bases agree with TRBD2. The CDR3 is 15 amino acids. Germline trimming cut 6 bases from V and 3 bases from J; bases unmatched to any gene: 11. Germline lookup yields CDR1 DFQATT and CDR2 SNEGSKA (reference sequence). The CDR3 bases are TGCAGTGCCGCGTCCTGGACTAGCGGATACTACGAGCAGTACTTC. This translates into CSAASWTSGYYEQYF.

This clonotype was observed a handful of times. The gene calls are TRBV5-5 and TRBJ1-2; D perhaps matches TRBD1 (6 bases). The germline CDR1 and CDR2 sequences are SGHKS and YYEKEE (reference sequence). CDR3 length: 13 amino acids. The germline V and J ends were trimmed by 5 bases and 8 bases, with 16 bases remaining between them. CDR3 in amino acids: CASSPGAGQGYTF. The CDR3 DNA follows: TGTGCCAGCAGTCCCGGGGCGGGACAAGGCTACACCTTC.

The J gene is TRBJ1-2, the V gene TRBV2; the D is unclear. The CDR3 spans 14 residues. CDR1 is SNHLY and CDR2 is FYNNEI in the germline V gene. Between the trimmed V and J ends, which lost 6 bases and 4 bases, there was a span of 15 bases. The CDR3: CASSRDQDGYGYTF. CDR3 DNA sequence: TGTGCCAGCAGCAGAGACCAAGACGGCTATGGCTACACCTTC.

This clonotype was found many times. The chain recombines TRBV29-1 with TRBJ2-5; possible D gene TRBD2, 7 bases. The CDR3 has 14 amino acids. Trimming pared 3 bases from V and 5 bases from J, leaving 16 bases between. Germline lookup yields CDR1 SQVTM and CDR2 ANQGSEA. This CDR3 reads CSVDGGGGPETQYF. CDR3 coding DNA: TGCAGCGTTGACGGAGGGGGGGGGCCCGAGACCCAGTACTTC.

A word on this clonotype: It may be a read error: a sequence one base away is much more abundant. The V and J genes are TRBV9 and TRBJ1-2; 7 bases align to TRBD1. Trimming took 3 bases from V and 2 from J; bases not matched to a gene: 7. Germline V gene data show CDR1 as SGDLS and CDR2 as YYNGEE. The CDR3 runs 15 residues. CDR3 coding DNA: TGTGCCAGCAGCGCAGGGGGGGGGCGGAACTATGGCTACACCTTC. The encoded protein is CASSAGGGRNYGYTF.